This TCR beta chain was found in a study of cytomegalovirus exposure and HLA in healthy donors. General study results and limits: Later, an analysis found that TCR clusters from the first cohort tended to co-occur in the 120 or so validation repertoires.

As regards this clone: What it binds is not known. The junction and the germline gene differ at one end; a read error may be behind it.

The CDR3 contains 18 residues. Germline V CDR1 and CDR2: LGHNA, YNFKEQ. The validation cohort, a group of some 120 subjects, included the donors and was separate from the roughly 670-subject first cohort. The repertoire was sequenced with immunoSEQ multiplex PCR; TCRdb's copy has only in-frame clones and lacks some. The data show a few hundred thousand clones, about 86% seen once. The sequenced sample was PBMCs. V gene TRBV4-2 combines with J gene TRBJ2-5; perhaps TRBD1 as D (6 bases). The TCR comes from a woman aged 18-30 years in good health and CMV-seronegative. The CDR3 DNA sequence: TGTGCCAGCAGCCAAGATCTGCTAGCTAACAGGGACCAGGAGACCCAGTACTTC. Amino acid sequence: CASSQDLLANRDQETQYF.